A selection of T cell receptor beta chains follows, all from one sample in a study of PD-1 blockade in classical Hodgkin lymphoma. TCRdb keeps only in-frame clones here, not all; method: immunoSEQ multiplex PCR. The repertoire includes 28,000 or so clones, just under 80% of them detected once, and 15% to 20% sits in the top ten. The source was peripheral blood mononuclear cells (PBMCs), collected before the fourth cycle of nivolumab. The receptors originated from a human donor with classical Hodgkin lymphoma. Each CDR3 is given with its conserved first and last residue. Fields, in order: D gene, CDR3 length, J gene, V gene, clone size, CDR3 protein, CDR3 DNA. The D gene is left open where the match is weak. Clone sizes are given selectively: once, few, many, or a class where the clone is expanded.

D gene: TRBD1; CDR3 length: 12; J gene: TRBJ2-7; V gene: TRBV6-5; clone size: -; CDR3 protein: CASSYTGGEQYF; CDR3 DNA: TGTGCCAGCAGTTACACAGGGGGCGAGCAGTACTTC
D gene: -; CDR3 length: 16; J gene: TRBJ2-1; V gene: TRBV29-1; clone size: -; CDR3 protein: CSVEDLGDSQRNEQFF; CDR3 DNA: TGCAGCGTTGAAGATCTAGGGGACTCGCAGCGCAATGAGCAGTTCTTC
D gene: -; CDR3 length: 16; J gene: TRBJ2-4; V gene: TRBV5-5; clone size: -; CDR3 protein: CASTTDRDLAKNIQYF; CDR3 DNA: TGTGCCAGTACTACAGATCGGGATCTAGCCAAAAACATTCAGTACTTC
D gene: TRBD1; CDR3 length: 15; J gene: TRBJ2-7; V gene: TRBV5-1; clone size: -; CDR3 protein: CASSPAGTGSYEQYF; CDR3 DNA: TGCGCCAGCAGCCCGGCTGGGACAGGCTCCTACGAGCAGTACTTC
D gene: TRBD2; CDR3 length: 16; J gene: TRBJ2-1; V gene: TRBV5-1; clone size: -; CDR3 protein: CASSFVGLAGVGEQFF; CDR3 DNA: TGCGCCAGCAGCTTCGTAGGGCTAGCGGGAGTCGGCGAGCAGTTCTTC
D gene: TRBD2; CDR3 length: 18; J gene: TRBJ2-3; V gene: TRBV4-2; clone size: -; CDR3 protein: CASSRRASGRASTDTQYF; CDR3 DNA: TGTGCCAGCAGCCGCCGAGCTAGCGGGAGAGCGAGCACAGATACGCAGTATTTT
D gene: TRBD1; CDR3 length: 15; J gene: TRBJ2-7; V gene: TRBV5-4; clone size: -; CDR3 protein: CASSSPGQGSYEQYF; CDR3 DNA: TGTGCCAGCAGCTCTCCGGGACAGGGGTCCTACGAGCAGTACTTC
D gene: -; CDR3 length: 17; J gene: TRBJ2-3; V gene: TRBV18; clone size: -; CDR3 protein: CASSARIRDDLTDTQYF; CDR3 DNA: TGTGCCAGCTCGGCCCGGATCAGGGACGACCTCACAGATACGCAGTATTTT
D gene: -; CDR3 length: 13; J gene: TRBJ2-7; V gene: TRBV7-2; clone size: -; CDR3 protein: CASGQGLPYEQYF; CDR3 DNA: TGTGCCAGCGGGCAGGGGCTTCCCTACGAGCAGTACTTC
D gene: TRBD1; CDR3 length: 15; J gene: TRBJ1-2; V gene: TRBV6-1; clone size: -; CDR3 protein: CASRRISTGDYGYTF; CDR3 DNA: TGTGCCAGCAGAAGAATATCGACAGGGGACTATGGCTACACCTTC
D gene: -; CDR3 length: 15; J gene: TRBJ2-7; V gene: TRBV6-6; clone size: -; CDR3 protein: CASSGWDTLSYEQYF; CDR3 DNA: TGTGCCAGCAGCGGCTGGGACACCCTTTCGTACGAGCAGTACTTC
D gene: -; CDR3 length: 11; J gene: TRBJ2-7; V gene: TRBV2; clone size: -; CDR3 protein: CASSDIHEQYF; CDR3 DNA: TGTGCCAGCAGTGATATCCACGAGCAGTACTTC
D gene: -; CDR3 length: 15; J gene: TRBJ1-5; V gene: TRBV5-8; clone size: -; CDR3 protein: CASSREPYSNQPQHF; CDR3 DNA: TGTGCCAGCAGCAGGGAACCATATAGCAATCAGCCCCAGCATTTT
D gene: TRBD1; CDR3 length: 14; J gene: TRBJ1-2; V gene: TRBV30; clone size: -; CDR3 protein: CAWRNRGRGYGYTF; CDR3 DNA: TGTGCCTGGCGTAACAGGGGGCGCGGGTATGGCTACACCTTC
D gene: -; CDR3 length: 17; J gene: TRBJ1-4; V gene: TRBV18; clone size: -; CDR3 protein: CASSRRGALGTNEKLFF; CDR3 DNA: TGTGCCAGCTCACGACGCGGGGCTCTGGGAACTAATGAAAAACTGTTTTTT
D gene: TRBD2; CDR3 length: 15; J gene: TRBJ2-7; V gene: TRBV5-5; clone size: once; CDR3 protein: CASSRTSGSSYEQYF; CDR3 DNA: TGTGCCAGCAGTCGGACTAGCGGGAGCTCCTACGAGCAGTACTTC
D gene: -; CDR3 length: 13; J gene: TRBJ1-4; V gene: TRBV9; clone size: -; CDR3 protein: CASSVGRGGKLFF; CDR3 DNA: TGTGCCAGCAGCGTAGGTAGGGGGGGAAAACTGTTTTTT
D gene: TRBD2; CDR3 length: 15; J gene: TRBJ2-5; V gene: TRBV11-3; clone size: -; CDR3 protein: CASSRRAGVLETQYF; CDR3 DNA: TGTGCCAGCAGCCGGAGGGCGGGAGTCCTGGAGACCCAGTACTTC
D gene: TRBD1; CDR3 length: 15; J gene: TRBJ1-5; V gene: TRBV6-6; clone size: few; CDR3 protein: CASSPGQLGNQPQHF; CDR3 DNA: TGTGCCAGCAGTCCGGGACAGCTGGGCAATCAGCCCCAGCATTTT
D gene: TRBD1; CDR3 length: 13; J gene: TRBJ2-7; V gene: TRBV6-5; clone size: -; CDR3 protein: CASSRQGSYEQYF; CDR3 DNA: TGTGCCAGCAGTCGACAGGGATCCTACGAGCAGTACTTC
D gene: -; CDR3 length: 14; J gene: TRBJ2-7; V gene: TRBV13; clone size: once; CDR3 protein: CASSFGDVSYEQYF; CDR3 DNA: TGTGCCAGCAGCTTTGGGGACGTTTCCTACGAGCAGTACTTC
D gene: -; CDR3 length: 15; J gene: TRBJ1-3; V gene: TRBV10-2; clone size: once; CDR3 protein: CASRRDTVAGNTIYF; CDR3 DNA: TGCGCCAGCAGGAGGGACACCGTCGCTGGAAACACCATATATTTT
D gene: -; CDR3 length: 14; J gene: TRBJ2-3; V gene: TRBV27; clone size: -; CDR3 protein: CASSLLTRSDTQYF; CDR3 DNA: TGTGCCAGCAGTTTATTAACTAGATCAGATACGCAGTATTTT
D gene: -; CDR3 length: 15; J gene: TRBJ1-1; V gene: TRBV18; clone size: -; CDR3 protein: CASSPLVGKNTEAFF; CDR3 DNA: TGTGCCAGCTCACCACTAGTAGGGAAGAACACTGAAGCTTTCTTT
D gene: -; CDR3 length: 15; J gene: TRBJ2-7; V gene: TRBV27; clone size: once; CDR3 protein: CASSLARGPSYEQYF; CDR3 DNA: TGTGCCAGCAGTTTAGCGCGGGGGCCTTCCTACGAGCAGTACTTC
D gene: -; CDR3 length: 16; J gene: TRBJ1-4; V gene: TRBV7-2; clone size: -; CDR3 protein: CASSLARGPGGEKLFF; CDR3 DNA: TGTGCCAGCAGCTTAGCGCGAGGACCGGGGGGCGAAAAACTGTTTTTT
D gene: TRBD2; CDR3 length: 15; J gene: TRBJ2-5; V gene: TRBV6-6; clone size: -; CDR3 protein: CASSPAAGVTETQYF; CDR3 DNA: TGTGCCAGCAGCCCCGCTGCGGGAGTTACCGAGACCCAGTACTTC
D gene: -; CDR3 length: 14; J gene: TRBJ2-7; V gene: TRBV28; clone size: once; CDR3 protein: CASSLYRVDYEQYF; CDR3 DNA: TGTGCCAGCAGTTTATACAGGGTTGACTACGAGCAGTACTTC
D gene: -; CDR3 length: 14; J gene: TRBJ2-2; V gene: TRBV29-1; clone size: -; CDR3 protein: CTSFSGPSAGELFF; CDR3 DNA: TGCACCTCATTTAGCGGTCCTTCTGCCGGGGAGCTGTTTTTT
D gene: -; CDR3 length: 13; J gene: TRBJ1-2; V gene: TRBV4-1; clone size: -; CDR3 protein: CASSQGGSYGYTF; CDR3 DNA: TGCGCCAGCAGCCAGGGGGGCTCCTATGGCTACACCTTC
D gene: -; CDR3 length: 21; J gene: TRBJ2-4; V gene: TRBV12-2; clone size: -; CDR3 protein: CASRFTVVDRAVIRAKNIQYF; CDR3 DNA: TGTGCAAGTCGCTTTACAGTGGTGGACAGGGCGGTAATAAGAGCCAAAAACATTCAGTACTTC
D gene: TRBD1; CDR3 length: 14; J gene: TRBJ2-7; V gene: TRBV28; clone size: -; CDR3 protein: CASSLLGTAYEQYF; CDR3 DNA: TGTGCCAGCAGTTTATTAGGGACAGCCTACGAGCAGTACTTC
D gene: TRBD1; CDR3 length: 15; J gene: TRBJ2-2; V gene: TRBV6-4; clone size: -; CDR3 protein: CASSASTGVAGELFF; CDR3 DNA: TGTGCCAGCAGTGCCTCGACAGGGGTTGCCGGGGAGCTGTTTTTT
D gene: -; CDR3 length: 15; J gene: TRBJ2-5; V gene: TRBV7-7; clone size: -; CDR3 protein: CASSPVQGGKETQYF; CDR3 DNA: TGTGCCAGCAGCCCAGTTCAGGGCGGGAAAGAGACCCAGTACTTC
D gene: -; CDR3 length: 11; J gene: TRBJ1-4; V gene: TRBV6-5; clone size: -; CDR3 protein: CASSYSGKLFF; CDR3 DNA: TGTGCCAGCAGTTACTCGGGGAAACTGTTTTTT
D gene: -; CDR3 length: 16; J gene: TRBJ2-3; V gene: TRBV11-1; clone size: -; CDR3 protein: CASSLQGVPTTDTQYF; CDR3 DNA: TGTGCCAGCAGCTTACAAGGCGTTCCTACCACAGATACGCAGTATTTT
D gene: -; CDR3 length: 16; J gene: TRBJ2-1; V gene: TRBV9; clone size: once; CDR3 protein: CASSVGLGAAYNEQFF; CDR3 DNA: TGTGCCAGCAGCGTAGGGCTGGGGGCCGCCTACAATGAGCAGTTCTTC
D gene: TRBD1; CDR3 length: 14; J gene: TRBJ2-7; V gene: TRBV25-1; clone size: -; CDR3 protein: CASSPTGVAYEQYF; CDR3 DNA: TGTGCCAGCAGTCCAACAGGGGTAGCCTACGAGCAGTACTTC